This record covers a single T cell receptor (beta chain). This specimen belongs to a study of shared clonotypes between healthy human individuals. The naive CD8 fraction comprised CD45RO-negative cells positively selected for CCR7 and excluded terminally differentiated effector memory CD45RA+ cells. Sequencing used immunoSEQ multiplex PCR; TCRdb keeps in-frame clones, though not all of them. The sample shows roughly 2,000,000 clones, around 93% of them seen only once. This CDR3 region has 13 residues. The V end lost 6 bases, the J end lost 1 base, and 7 bases lay between the germline ends. CDR1 is MDHEN and CDR2 is SYDVKM in the germline V gene.

The rearrangement uses TRBV28 and TRBJ1-5, with no clear D. Sequenced material: naive CD8+ T cells from PBMCs. The source is a man between 18 and 29 years old in good health. Some clones in this sample may be carry-over from other donors' samples. CDR3 DNA sequence: TGTGCCAGCAGACCGGAGAGCAATCAGCCCCAGCATTTT. It is translated as CASRPESNQPQHF.